This TCR beta chain was documented in a study of Graves' ophthalmopathy and Graves' hyperthyroidism. Findings and caveats of the study: Blood also held most thyroid clonotypes expanded above 0.001 frequency.

Transcripts of RNA were the source for amplifying TCR beta CDR3 regions. Following a first-round RT-PCR that used HTBI primers, a second-round multiplex PCR was carried out. TCRdb itself ran the multiplex PCR reads through MiXCR, one entry per CDR3 protein. The sample consists of around 660,000 distinct CDR3 sequences, about 38% of them appearing once. This clonotype appeared a few times. Its matching antigen is unknown. Thyroid ultrasound, orbital computed tomography, TRAb, serum thyroxine and clinical symptoms formed the basis of diagnosis. The CDR3 loop spans 15 amino acids. Trimming took 1 base from V and 2 from J; bases not matched to a gene: 3.

Sequencing input: peripheral blood. The chain links TRBV12-3 or TRBV12-4 to TRBJ1-1; 8 bases map to TRBD1. This TCR was recovered from an adult man with Graves' ophthalmopathy. The CDR3 sequence: CASSLEDRVNTEAFF. The CDR3 DNA reads TGTGCCAGCAGTTTAGAGGACAGGGTCAACACTGAAGCTTTCTTT.